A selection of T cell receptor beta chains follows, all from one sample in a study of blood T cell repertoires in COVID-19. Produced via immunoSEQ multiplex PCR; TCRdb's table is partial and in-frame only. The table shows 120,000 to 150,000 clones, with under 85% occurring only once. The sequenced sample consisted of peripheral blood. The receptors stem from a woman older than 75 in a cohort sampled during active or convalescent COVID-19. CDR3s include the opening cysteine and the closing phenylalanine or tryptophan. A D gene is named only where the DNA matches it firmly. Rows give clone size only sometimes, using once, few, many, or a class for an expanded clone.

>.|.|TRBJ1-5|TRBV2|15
CASSALAYFNQPQHF
TGTGCCAGCAGTGCCCTCGCCTACTTCAATCAGCCCCAGCATTTT
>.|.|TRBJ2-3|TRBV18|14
CASSSNYGTDTQYF
TGTGCCAGCTCATCGAACTACGGCACAGATACGCAGTATTTT
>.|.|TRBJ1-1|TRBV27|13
CASSPGVGIEAFF
TGTGCCAGCAGTCCGGGGGTCGGGATTGAAGCTTTCTTT
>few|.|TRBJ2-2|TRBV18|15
CASSPPNRGGGELFF
TGTGCCAGCTCACCACCGAACAGGGGAGGCGGGGAGCTGTTTTTT
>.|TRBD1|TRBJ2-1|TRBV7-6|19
CASSLVLQGARGSYNEQFF
TGTGCCAGCAGCTTAGTATTGCAGGGGGCTAGAGGGTCCTACAATGAGCAGTTCTTC
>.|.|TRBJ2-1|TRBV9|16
CASSPFRARLSNEQFF
TGTGCCAGCAGCCCCTTTCGTGCTCGACTCTCCAATGAGCAGTTCTTC
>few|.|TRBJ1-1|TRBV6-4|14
CASSDSITGGEAFF
TGTGCCAGCAGTGACTCGATTACCGGCGGTGAAGCTTTCTTT
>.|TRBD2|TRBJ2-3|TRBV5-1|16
CASSPGIAGVADTQYF
TGCGCCAGCAGCCCCGGGATAGCGGGGGTGGCAGATACGCAGTATTTT
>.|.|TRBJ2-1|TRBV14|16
CASSRTGTRGAFEQFF
TGTGCCAGCAGCCGAACCGGGACAAGGGGCGCATTTGAGCAGTTCTTC
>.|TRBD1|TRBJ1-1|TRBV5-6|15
CASSSQGLRNTEAFF
TGTGCCAGCAGCTCACAGGGGCTGCGGAACACTGAAGCTTTCTTT
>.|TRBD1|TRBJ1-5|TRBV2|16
CASRPDRGRFNQPQHF
TGTGCCAGCAGGCCCGACAGGGGCCGCTTCAATCAGCCCCAGCATTTT
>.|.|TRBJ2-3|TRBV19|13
CASTMGGGDTQYF
TGTGCCAGTACCATGGGGGGTGGGGATACGCAGTATTTT
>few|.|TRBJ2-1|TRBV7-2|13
CASSPSPLNEQFF
TGTGCCAGCAGCCCTAGTCCGCTAAATGAGCAGTTCTTC
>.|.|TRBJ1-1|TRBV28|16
CASSLWFGGTGTEAFF
TGTGCCAGCAGTTTATGGTTTGGGGGGACGGGTACTGAAGCTTTCTTT
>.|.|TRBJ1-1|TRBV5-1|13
CASRGRLNTEAFF
TGCGCCAGCAGGGGCAGACTGAACACTGAAGCTTTCTTT
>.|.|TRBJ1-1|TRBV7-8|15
CASSLGGVLDTEAFF
TGTGCCAGCAGCTTAGGCGGGGTTTTAGACACTGAAGCTTTCTTT
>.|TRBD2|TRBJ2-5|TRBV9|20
CASSPREWASGGVDQETQYF
TGTGCCAGCAGCCCCCGGGAGTGGGCTAGCGGGGGGGTGGACCAAGAGACCCAGTACTTC
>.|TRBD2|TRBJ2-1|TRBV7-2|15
CASSLASGGWNEQFF
TGTGCCAGCAGCTTAGCTAGCGGGGGGTGGAATGAGCAGTTCTTC
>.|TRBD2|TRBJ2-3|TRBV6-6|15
CASSSGLAGLDTQYF
TGTGCCAGCAGTTCCGGACTAGCGGGGCTAGATACGCAGTATTTT
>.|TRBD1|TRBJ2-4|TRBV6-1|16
CASSEARGQGKNIQYF
TGTGCCAGCAGTGAAGCGAGGGGACAGGGGAAAAACATTCAGTACTTC
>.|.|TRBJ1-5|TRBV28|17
CASSLGVTGSRNQPQHF
TGTGCCAGCAGTTTAGGAGTTACAGGGAGTAGAAATCAGCCCCAGCATTTT
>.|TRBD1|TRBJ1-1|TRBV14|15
CASSLLGQGWTEAFF
TGTGCCAGCAGCCTCTTAGGACAGGGCTGGACTGAAGCTTTCTTT
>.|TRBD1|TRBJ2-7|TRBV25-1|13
CASRGQVSYEQYF
TGTGCCAGCAGAGGACAGGTCTCCTACGAGCAGTACTTC
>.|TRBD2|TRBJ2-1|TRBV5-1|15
CASSLGLAVFNEQFF
TGCGCCAGCAGCTTAGGACTAGCGGTGTTCAATGAGCAGTTCTTC
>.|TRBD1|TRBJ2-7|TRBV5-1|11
CASSGVVGGNF
TGCGCCAGCAGCGGTGTGGTAGGGGGCAACTTC
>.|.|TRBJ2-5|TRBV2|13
CASSEWGVATQYF
TGTGCCAGCAGTGAGTGGGGGGTTGCGACCCAGTACTTC
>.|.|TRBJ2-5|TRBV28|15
CASSPKPPYQETQYF
TGTGCCAGCAGTCCCAAGCCCCCTTACCAAGAGACCCAGTACTTC
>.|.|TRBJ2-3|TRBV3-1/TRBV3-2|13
CASSPDSANTQYF
TGTGCCAGCAGTCCCGACAGCGCAAATACGCAGTATTTT
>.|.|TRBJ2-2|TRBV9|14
CASSVGAPGGELFF
TGTGCCAGCAGCGTGGGGGCTCCCGGCGGGGAGCTGTTTTTT
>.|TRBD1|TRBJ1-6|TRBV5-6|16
CASSRTGGSYNSPLHF
TGTGCCAGCAGCCGGACAGGGGGCTCCTATAATTCACCCCTCCACTTT
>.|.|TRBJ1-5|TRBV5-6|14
CASSLGRGNQPQHF
TGTGCCAGCAGCTTGGGTCGGGGCAATCAGCCCCAGCATTTT
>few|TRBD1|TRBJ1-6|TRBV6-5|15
CASSLQGLYGSPLHF
TGTGCCAGCAGTCTACAGGGGTTATATGGATCACCCCTCCACTTT
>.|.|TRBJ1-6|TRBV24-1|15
CATPGALGYNSPLHF
TGTGCCACCCCAGGGGCCCTAGGTTATAATTCACCCCTCCACTTT
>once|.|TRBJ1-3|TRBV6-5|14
CASGTHSSGNTIYF
TGTGCCAGCGGGACTCATTCCTCTGGAAACACCATATATTTT
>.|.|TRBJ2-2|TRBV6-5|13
CASTLESGGELFF
TGTGCCAGCACGCTAGAGAGTGGGGGGGAGCTGTTTTTT
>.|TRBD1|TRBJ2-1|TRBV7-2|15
CASSLRDRGRDEQFF
TGTGCCAGCAGCCTCCGGGACAGGGGTCGGGATGAGCAGTTCTTC
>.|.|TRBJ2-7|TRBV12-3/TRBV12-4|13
CASRGLSAGEQYF
TGTGCCAGCAGGGGGCTTTCGGCCGGCGAGCAGTACTTC
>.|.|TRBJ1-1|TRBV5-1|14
CASSLDIRNTEAFF
TGCGCCAGCAGCCTGGACATCCGGAACACTGAAGCTTTCTTT
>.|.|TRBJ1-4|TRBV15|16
CATSRASVATNEKLFF
TGTGCCACCAGCAGAGCCTCGGTAGCAACTAATGAAAAACTGTTTTTT
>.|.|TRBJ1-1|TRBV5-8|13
CASSWPGLTEAFF
TGTGCCAGCAGCTGGCCGGGTCTTACAGAAGCTTTCTTT
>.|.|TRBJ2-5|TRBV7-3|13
CASSLLTGETQYF
TGTGCCAGCAGCTTACTCACGGGGGAGACCCAGTACTTC
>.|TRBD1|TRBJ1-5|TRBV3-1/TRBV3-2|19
CASSFGGIRDRYSNQPQHF
TGTGCCAGCAGCTTTGGGGGAATCCGGGACAGATATAGCAATCAGCCCCAGCATTTT
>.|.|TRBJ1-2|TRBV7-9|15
CASSSMAGLDYGYTF
TGTGCCAGCAGCTCGATGGCAGGGCTTGACTATGGCTACACCTTC
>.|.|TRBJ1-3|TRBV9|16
CASSVVGGSSGNTIYF
TGTGCCAGCAGCGTAGTGGGGGGGAGCTCTGGAAACACCATATATTTT
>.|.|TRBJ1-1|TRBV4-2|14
CASSHLLKYTEAFF
TGTGCCAGCAGCCACCTCCTAAAGTACACTGAAGCTTTCTTT
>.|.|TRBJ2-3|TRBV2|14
CASSAVLGGDTQYF
TGTGCCAGCAGTGCGGTCCTCGGGGGAGATACGCAGTATTTT
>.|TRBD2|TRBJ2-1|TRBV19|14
CASSSWTSIDEQFF
TGTGCCAGTAGTTCATGGACTAGCATTGACGAGCAGTTCTTC
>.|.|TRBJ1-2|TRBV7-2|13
CASSLDSNYGYTF
TGTGCCAGCAGCTTAGATAGCAACTATGGCTACACCTTC
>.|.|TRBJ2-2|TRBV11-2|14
CASSGYASTGELFF
TGTGCCAGCAGCGGGTATGCTAGCACCGGGGAGCTGTTTTTT
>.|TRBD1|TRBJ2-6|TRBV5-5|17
CASSRQGARAGANVLTF
TGTGCCAGCAGCCGACAGGGGGCACGGGCTGGGGCCAACGTCCTGACTTTC
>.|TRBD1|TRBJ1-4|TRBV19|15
CASSKNRGVAEKLFF
TGTGCCAGTAGTAAAAACAGGGGAGTTGCTGAAAAACTGTTTTTT
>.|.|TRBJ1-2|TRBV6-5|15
CATLRSRAANYGYTF
TGTGCCACCTTGAGGAGCAGGGCAGCTAACTATGGCTACACCTTC
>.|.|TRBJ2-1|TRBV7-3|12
CASSSGGNEQFF
TGTGCCAGCAGCTCCGGAGGGAATGAGCAGTTCTTC
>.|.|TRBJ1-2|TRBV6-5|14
CASSSSLGTYGYTF
TGTGCCAGCAGTTCATCCCTCGGGACTTATGGCTACACCTTC
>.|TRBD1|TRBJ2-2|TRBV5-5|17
CASSLSPGQGNTGELFF
TGTGCCAGCAGCTTAAGCCCGGGACAGGGGAACACCGGGGAGCTGTTTTTT